This T cell receptor beta chain was profiled in a study of blood T cells in healthy people across ages. With a J-beta primer mix and a sample-barcoded 5' primer, a second PCR ran 7 to 11 cycles. TCRdb recomputed calls from the 5' RACE reads with MiXCR, one row per CDR3 protein. The table includes some 710,000 distinct CDR3 sequences, over 20% detected once. CDR3 size: 12 residues. Trimming stripped 4 bases from V and 6 bases from J, with 10 bases between. A remark on this clonotype: Given a much more abundant clone one base away, this may be a read error.

Aged about 6 to 95, donors were systemically healthy Caucasians from Russia. Each donor gave approximately 9.7 milliliters of peripheral blood. Material for sequencing was blood. The source is a man aged 65-85 years in good health. The chain links TRBV12-3 or TRBV12-4 to TRBJ2-7; D is perhaps TRBD1 (5 bases). The CDR3 sequence: CASSYQGVEQYF. CDR3 DNA sequence: TGTGCCAGCAGTTACCAGGGTGTCGAGCAGTACTTC.